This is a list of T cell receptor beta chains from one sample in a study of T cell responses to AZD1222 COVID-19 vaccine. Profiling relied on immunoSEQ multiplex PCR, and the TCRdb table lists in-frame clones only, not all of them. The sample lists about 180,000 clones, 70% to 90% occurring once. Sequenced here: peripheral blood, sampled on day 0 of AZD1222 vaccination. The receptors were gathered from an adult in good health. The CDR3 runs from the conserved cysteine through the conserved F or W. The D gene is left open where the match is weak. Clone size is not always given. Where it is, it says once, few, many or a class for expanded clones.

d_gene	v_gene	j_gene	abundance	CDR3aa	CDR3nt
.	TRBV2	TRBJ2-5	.	CASYPSGGETQYF	TGTGCCAGCTATCCGAGTGGGGGAGAGACCCAGTACTTC
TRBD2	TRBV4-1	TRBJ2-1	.	CASSQAYGGGGGSNEQFF	TGCGCCAGCAGCCAAGCCTATGGGGGGGGAGGAGGGAGCAATGAGCAGTTCTTC
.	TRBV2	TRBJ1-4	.	CASVRGLNTNEKLFF	TGTGCCAGTGTTAGGGGGTTGAATACTAATGAAAAACTGTTTTTT
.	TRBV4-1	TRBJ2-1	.	CASSQVGPSSYNEQFF	TGCGCCAGCAGCCAAGTCGGCCCGAGCTCCTACAATGAGCAGTTCTTC
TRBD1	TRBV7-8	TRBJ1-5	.	CASSSPTGGDQPQHF	TGTGCCAGCAGCTCCCCGACAGGGGGCGATCAGCCCCAGCATTTT
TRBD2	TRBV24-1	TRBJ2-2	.	CATSDLGTSGDWELFF	TGTGCCACCAGTGATTTAGGCACTAGCGGGGACTGGGAGCTGTTTTTT
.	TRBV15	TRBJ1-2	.	CATSREISGLGGYTF	TGTGCCACCAGCAGAGAGATCAGTGGCCTGGGCGGCTACACCTTC
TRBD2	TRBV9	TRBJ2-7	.	CASSPLAGVDEQYF	TGTGCCAGCAGCCCACTAGCGGGAGTGGACGAGCAGTACTTC
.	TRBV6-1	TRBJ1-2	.	CASSEDVGARTRGYTF	TGTGCCAGCAGTGAAGATGTCGGGGCTCGTACGCGTGGCTACACCTTC
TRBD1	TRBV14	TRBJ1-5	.	CASSQDLDRGGNQPQHF	TGTGCCAGCAGCCAAGATCTTGACAGGGGCGGCAATCAGCCCCAGCATTTT
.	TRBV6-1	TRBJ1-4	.	CASSDFATNEKLFF	TGTGCCAGCAGTGATTTTGCAACTAATGAAAAACTGTTTTTT
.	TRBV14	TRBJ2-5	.	CASSLRTLGQETQYF	TGTGCCAGCAGCCTTCGGACCCTGGGCCAAGAGACCCAGTACTTC
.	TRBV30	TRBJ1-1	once	CAWNPKGGPNTEAFF	TGTGCCTGGAATCCCAAAGGGGGGCCGAACACTGAAGCTTTCTTT
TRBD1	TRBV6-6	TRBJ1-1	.	CASSHRQGAGVRTEAFF	TGTGCCAGCAGTCATCGACAGGGGGCGGGAGTTCGCACTGAAGCTTTCTTT
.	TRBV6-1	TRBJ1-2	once	CASSEGMSRRGYTF	TGTGCCAGCAGTGAAGGGATGAGCAGACGGGGCTACACCTTC
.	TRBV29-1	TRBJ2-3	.	CSVPTDTQYF	TGCAGCGTACCCACAGATACGCAGTATTTT
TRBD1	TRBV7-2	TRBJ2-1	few	CASSARQGRDEQFF	TGTGCCAGCAGCGCACGACAGGGGCGGGATGAGCAGTTCTTC
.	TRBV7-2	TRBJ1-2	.	CASSLVGRYGYTF	TGTGCCAGCAGCTTAGTGGGTCGTTATGGCTACACCTTC
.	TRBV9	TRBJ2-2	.	CASSVASGTGELFF	TGTGCCAGCAGCGTAGCTTCCGGTACCGGGGAGCTGTTTTTT
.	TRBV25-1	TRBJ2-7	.	CASSGSGAPRSYEQYF	TGTGCCAGCAGTGGGTCAGGGGCACCCCGCTCCTACGAGCAGTACTTC
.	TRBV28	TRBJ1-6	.	CASRPIGGRTLHF	TGTGCCAGCAGGCCTATCGGGGGGCGAACCCTCCACTTT
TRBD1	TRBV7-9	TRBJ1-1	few	CASTRQGIISTEAFF	TGTGCCAGCACCCGACAGGGGATAATCTCCACTGAAGCTTTCTTT
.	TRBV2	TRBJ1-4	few	CASTVGRSTNEKLFF	TGTGCCAGCACCGTAGGGAGATCTACTAATGAAAAACTGTTTTTT